The rows below give T cell receptor beta chains drawn from one sample of a study of blood T cell repertoires in COVID-19. Sequenced by immunoSEQ multiplex PCR; TCRdb stores in-frame clones only, minus some. The repertoire holds around 150,000 clones, with approximately 80% as singletons. The sequencing sample was made of peripheral blood. The receptors derive from an elderly woman with active or convalescent COVID-19. Each CDR3 is given with its conserved first and last residue. Each record gives: J gene, clone size, V gene, D gene, CDR3 protein, CDR3 DNA. A D gene is named only where the DNA matches it firmly. Not every row has a clone size; where given, it reads once, few, many or a size class.

>TRBJ2-5|once|TRBV6-5|TRBD1
CASRKQPGGRETQYF
TGTGCCAGCAGGAAACAACCAGGGGGCCGAGAGACCCAGTACTTC
>TRBJ2-6|NA|TRBV29-1|TRBD1
CSVEVTRPDRYSGANVLTF
TGCAGCGTTGAGGTCACCCGGCCGGACAGGTACTCTGGGGCCAACGTCCTGACTTTC
>TRBJ1-2|NA|TRBV7-2|NA
CASSLAWQSLGYTF
TGTGCCAGCAGCTTAGCGTGGCAGTCTCTGGGCTACACCTTC
>TRBJ2-1|NA|TRBV19|TRBD1
CASSMQGQGPYNEQFF
TGTGCCAGTAGTATGCAGGGACAGGGCCCCTACAATGAGCAGTTCTTC
>TRBJ1-3|once|TRBV6-2/TRBV6-3|TRBD1
CASSEQGAPPGNTIYF
TGTGCCAGCAGTGAGCAGGGGGCGCCGCCTGGAAACACCATATATTTT
>TRBJ1-1|NA|TRBV6-2/TRBV6-3|NA
CASSYSRTALNTEAFF
TGTGCCAGCAGTTACTCCCGGACAGCTCTAAACACTGAAGCTTTCTTT
>TRBJ1-4|few|TRBV7-9|TRBD1
CASVRTGGIANEKLFF
TGTGCAAGCGTCCGGACAGGGGGAATAGCTAATGAAAAACTGTTTTTT
>TRBJ1-4|NA|TRBV11-2|NA
CASSIQEDEKLFF
TGTGCCAGCAGCATACAGGAAGATGAAAAACTGTTTTTT
>TRBJ1-3|NA|TRBV19|TRBD1
CASSISLGTARTTDTIYF
TGTGCCAGTAGTATAAGCCTGGGGACAGCAAGGACCACAGACACCATATATTTT
>TRBJ2-1|once|TRBV14|TRBD1
CASSFTGGIYDEQFF
TGTGCCAGCAGTTTCACAGGGGGCATTTACGATGAGCAGTTCTTC
>TRBJ1-2|NA|TRBV12-3/TRBV12-4|NA
CASSLTGKHTF
TGTGCCAGCAGTTTAACAGGGAAACACACCTTC
>TRBJ1-2|NA|TRBV19|TRBD1
CASNSARGLVNYGYTF
TGTGCCAGTAACTCCGCAAGGGGGCTGGTTAACTATGGCTACACCTTC
>TRBJ1-2|NA|TRBV6-2/TRBV6-3|NA
CASSYGQRYGYTF
TGTGCCAGCAGTTACGGACAGCGCTATGGCTACACCTTC
>TRBJ2-7|NA|TRBV5-1|NA
CASSTGLTGSGAGSYEQYF
TGCGCCAGCAGCACCGGTTTAACAGGGTCCGGGGCCGGGTCCTACGAGCAGTACTTC
>TRBJ2-7|NA|TRBV27|NA
CASSRNGANEQYF
TGTGCCAGCAGCCGTAATGGGGCGAACGAGCAGTACTTC
>TRBJ2-3|NA|TRBV7-2|TRBD2
CASSLGAGGLLDTQYF
TGTGCCAGCAGCTTAGGAGCGGGGGGGCTTCTAGATACGCAGTATTTT
>TRBJ2-7|few|TRBV18|TRBD2
CASSFGLAGAYEQYF
TGTGCCAGCTCATTCGGACTAGCGGGGGCCTACGAGCAGTACTTC
>TRBJ2-7|NA|TRBV6-6|TRBD2
CASSPPGRGKDEQYF
TGTGCCAGCAGTCCGCCGGGGAGGGGCAAAGACGAGCAGTACTTC
>TRBJ2-3|NA|TRBV7-8|TRBD2
CASSPGLAGTTREDSQYF
TGTGCCAGCAGCCCTGGACTAGCGGGGACCACAAGGGAAGATTCGCAGTATTTT
>TRBJ2-4|NA|TRBV10-2|NA
CASSELRLGAKNIQYF
TGCGCCAGCAGTGAGTTACGTTTGGGGGCGAAAAACATTCAGTACTTC
>TRBJ2-7|NA|TRBV27|TRBD1
CASRPDRASSYEQYF
TGTGCCAGCAGGCCAGACAGGGCGAGCTCCTACGAGCAGTACTTC
>TRBJ1-6|NA|TRBV5-1|TRBD1
CASSLAGQGTAPLHF
TGCGCCAGCAGCTTGGCGGGACAGGGGACGGCACCCCTCCACTTT
>TRBJ2-7|NA|TRBV7-2|TRBD1
CASRDPGQGAHEQYF
TGTGCCAGCAGGGATCCGGGACAGGGGGCCCACGAGCAGTACTTC
>TRBJ1-2|NA|TRBV12-5|TRBD1
CASGVSGGWYGYTF
TGTGCTAGTGGGGTGTCAGGGGGCTGGTATGGCTACACCTTC
>TRBJ1-2|NA|TRBV18|NA
CASSSAVEGFYGYTF
TGTGCCAGCTCCTCCGCTGTGGAGGGTTTCTATGGCTACACCTTC
>TRBJ1-1|NA|TRBV2|TRBD1
CASSISDRGRSEAFF
TGTGCCAGCAGCATATCGGACAGGGGGAGGTCTGAAGCTTTCTTT
>TRBJ2-2|NA|TRBV9|TRBD2
CASSDPLAGGANTGELFF
TGTGCCAGCAGCGACCCTCTAGCGGGGGGCGCGAACACCGGGGAGCTGTTTTTT
>TRBJ1-2|NA|TRBV9|TRBD1
CASSGDRGVYGYTF
TGTGCCAGCAGCGGGGACAGGGGGGTTTATGGCTACACCTTC
>TRBJ1-2|NA|TRBV4-3|NA
CASSQDWRYGYTF
TGCGCCAGCAGCCAGGACTGGAGGTATGGCTACACCTTC
>TRBJ1-1|NA|TRBV6-6|NA
CATLLGDFTEAFF
TGTGCCACTCTCCTCGGGGATTTCACTGAAGCTTTCTTT
>TRBJ2-3|NA|TRBV7-9|NA
CASSAGPNTQYF
TGTGCCAGCAGCGCTGGGCCTAATACGCAGTATTTT
>TRBJ1-1|once|TRBV27|NA
CASSPPGGTHVGF
TGTGCCAGCAGCCCTCCGGGCGGGACTCACGTAGGCTTT
>TRBJ1-3|NA|TRBV19|TRBD1
CASSIPPRTGGNTIYF
TGTGCCAGTAGTATACCCCCTCGGACAGGGGGAAACACCATATATTTT
>TRBJ1-5|NA|TRBV5-6|NA
CASSLYGPNQPQHF
TGTGCCAGCAGCTTGTACGGTCCCAATCAGCCCCAGCATTTT
>TRBJ2-3|few|TRBV11-3|TRBD1
CASSKGGQGVADTQYF
TGTGCCAGCAGCAAGGGGGGACAGGGTGTCGCAGATACGCAGTATTTT
>TRBJ1-1|few|TRBV19|TRBD1
CASRQQGGNTEAFF
TGTGCCAGTAGACAACAGGGGGGTAACACTGAAGCTTTCTTT
>TRBJ1-5|NA|TRBV18|TRBD1
CASSRDRNQPQHF
TGTGCCAGCTCACGGGACAGAAATCAGCCCCAGCATTTT
>TRBJ1-3|few|TRBV7-9|NA
CASSPTWVGNTIYF
TGTGCCAGCAGTCCGACATGGGTCGGAAACACCATATATTTT
>TRBJ1-2|NA|TRBV5-6|NA
CASSLGRGGYTF
TGTGCCAGCAGCTTGGGGAGGGGCGGCTACACCTTC
>TRBJ2-6|once|TRBV3-1/TRBV3-2|TRBD1
CASSPGPLQGIDSGANVLTF
TGTGCCAGCAGCCCCGGTCCTTTACAGGGGATAGACTCTGGGGCCAACGTCCTGACTTTC
>TRBJ2-6|NA|TRBV7-8|TRBD1
CASSLAGTGSSGANVLTF
TGTGCCAGCAGCTTAGCCGGGACAGGCTCCTCTGGGGCCAACGTCCTGACTTTC
>TRBJ1-5|NA|TRBV19|NA
CASTGLYSNQPQHF
TGTGCCAGTACAGGCCTTTATAGCAATCAGCCCCAGCATTTT
>TRBJ1-2|NA|TRBV30|NA
CAWSVEGGYTF
TGTGCCTGGAGTGTGGAGGGGGGCTACACCTTC
>TRBJ1-4|NA|TRBV5-8|NA
CASSPGHWRDEKLFF
TGTGCCAGCAGCCCCGGGCATTGGCGGGATGAAAAACTGTTTTTT
>TRBJ2-1|NA|TRBV5-5|TRBD2
CASSSTSVHEQFF
TGTGCCAGCAGCTCTACTAGCGTCCATGAGCAGTTCTTC
>TRBJ2-3|NA|TRBV5-4|TRBD2
CASSFGTSLTDTQYF
TGTGCCAGCAGCTTCGGGACTAGCCTTACAGATACGCAGTATTTT
>TRBJ2-1|few|TRBV6-5|NA
CASRDKGNEQFF
TGTGCCAGCAGGGACAAGGGTAATGAGCAGTTCTTC
>TRBJ2-2|NA|TRBV7-8|TRBD1
CASRTTYRGNTGELFF
TGTGCCAGCAGGACCACCTACAGGGGAAACACCGGGGAGCTGTTTTTT
>TRBJ1-1|NA|TRBV7-8|NA
CASSVQPNTEAFF
TGTGCCAGCTCCGTACAGCCGAACACTGAAGCTTTCTTT
>TRBJ1-6|once|TRBV19|NA
CASSIGRVDSPLHF
TGTGCCAGTAGTATAGGCAGGGTAGATTCACCCCTCCACTTT
>TRBJ2-1|NA|TRBV11-2|TRBD1
CASSSQPGGAHNEQFF
TGTGCCAGCAGCTCACAACCAGGGGGAGCTCACAATGAGCAGTTCTTC
>TRBJ1-1|NA|TRBV9|NA
CASSPPTVIMNTEAFF
TGTGCCAGCAGCCCTCCGACAGTAATCATGAACACTGAAGCTTTCTTT
>TRBJ1-5|NA|TRBV24-1|NA
CATQLRSGQPQHF
TGTGCCACCCAACTACGATCGGGTCAGCCCCAGCATTTT
>TRBJ2-1|NA|TRBV11-2|TRBD2
CASSFRGGAEGEQFF
TGTGCCAGCAGCTTTCGCGGGGGGGCCGAAGGTGAGCAGTTCTTC
>TRBJ2-2|NA|TRBV7-2|TRBD1
CASSLKGALGELFF
TGTGCCAGCAGCTTGAAGGGGGCGTTAGGGGAGCTGTTTTTT
>TRBJ1-3|NA|TRBV11-1|TRBD1
CASSLEDRDLNTIYF
TGTGCCAGCAGCTTGGAGGACAGGGATTTAAACACCATATATTTT
>TRBJ2-1|NA|TRBV10-3|NA
CAISEGGQSYNEQFF
TGTGCCATCAGTGAGGGTGGGCAGAGCTACAATGAGCAGTTCTTC